This record concerns one T cell receptor beta chain sequence. This entry belongs to a study of OX40 agonist ivuxolimab in advanced cancers. Trimming took off 7 bases at V and 4 bases at J, with 19 bases between the two ends. From germline, CDR1 is SQVTM and CDR2 ANQGSEA. The CDR3 is made up of 14 amino acids. The data were produced by immunoSEQ multiplex PCR, yet TCRdb's version contains in-frame clones alone and is incomplete. The sample includes roughly 66,000 clones, 65% to 90% seen only once; the top ten take approximately 0.63%. Sequenced here: CD4+ or CD8+ T cells sorted from blood, sampled in a trial of the OX40 agonist ivuxolimab. The V gene is TRBV29-1, the J gene TRBJ1-2; D is possibly TRBD1 (5 bases). This sequence originates from an adult with an advanced solid tumor such as melanoma, head and neck, liver or kidney cancer. The CDR3 reads CSAEEGNGIYGYTF. The DNA of the CDR3 is TGCAGCGCCGAAGAGGGGAACGGCATCTATGGCTACACCTTC.